The 26 T cell receptor beta chains below were found in one sample sequenced in a study of shared clonotypes between healthy human individuals. Only in-frame clones appear in the TCRdb table, and some are missing; sequencing was by immunoSEQ multiplex PCR. The sample holds about 670,000 clones; about two thirds are singletons and the top ten take 1.8%. Source material: memory CD4+ T cells sorted from blood. As for subset: CD45RA-negative fraction. The receptors shown here come from a woman younger than 45 in good health.

In DNA form, the CDR3 reads TGTGCCAGCAGCCAGACTAGTCTCAAGAACGAGCAGTACTTC. As protein: CASSQTSLKNEQYF. The chain links TRBV27 to TRBJ2-7; D perhaps matches TRBD2 (6 bases). This CDR3 has 14 residues. Germline CDR1 reads MNHEY; CDR2 reads SMNVEV (reference sequence). Trimming shortened V by 6 bases and J by 5 bases, and 17 bases separated the two germline ends.

This clone was detected a few times. Other DNA variants within this sample encode the same CDR3. The chain combines TRBV27 with TRBJ1-1, with D possibly matching TRBD1 (5 bases). The CDR3 is 13 residues long. Per germline, CDR1 MNHEY and CDR2 SMNVEV (reference sequence). The V end was cut by 4 bases, the J end by 1 base, with 7 bases between. CDR3 sequence reads: CASSSTANTEAFF. CDR3 coding DNA: TGTGCCAGCAGTTCGACAGCGAACACTGAAGCTTTCTTT.

The genes are TRBV9 and TRBJ2-1, with 15 positions matching TRBD2. V trimming: 4 bases; J trimming: 6 bases; junction bases outside the gene matches: 8. Germline V CDR1 and CDR2: SGDLS, YYNGEE. CDR3 length: 17 amino acids. CDR3 sequence reads: CASSPRTSGRASNEQFF. For the CDR3, the DNA is TGTGCCAGCAGCCCCCGGACTAGCGGGAGGGCCTCCAATGAGCAGTTCTTC.

This chain uses TRBV28 with TRBJ2-7, with D possibly TRBD2 on 6 matching bases. V was pared by 3 bases and J by 7 bases, with 25 bases between. The CDR3 loop spans 17 amino acids. Germline V lookup: CDR1 MDHEN, CDR2 SYDVKM. This CDR3 reads CASSFLAGLLSLREQYF. The CDR3 nucleotides are TGTGCCAGCAGTTTTTTGGCGGGACTCTTATCCCTACGGGAGCAGTACTTC.

This chain connects TRBV29-1 to TRBJ1-1, with TRBD1 as a possible D gene (6 bases). The V gene lost 3 bases and the J gene lost 7 bases, with 12 bases spanning the gap. The germline V gene encodes CDR1 SQVTM and CDR2 ANQGSEA. The CDR3 is made up of 12 amino acids. In DNA form, the CDR3 reads TGCAGCGTTGATGGGGGCTTCGGTGAAGCTTTCTTT. Translating gives CSVDGGFGEAFF.

This chain links TRBV19 with TRBJ1-1, with D hard to call. The length of the CDR3 is 13 residues. CDR1 is LNHDA and CDR2 is SQIVND in the germline V gene (reference sequence). Trimming shortened V by 3 bases and J by 9 bases, and 14 bases separated the two germline ends. This chain's CDR3 is CASSIHEESQAFF. CDR3 nucleotides: TGTGCCAGTAGTATCCATGAGGAATCGCAAGCTTTCTTT.

The chain is built from TRBV2 and TRBJ1-2; no reliable D call. The germline V gene encodes CDR1 SNHLY and CDR2 FYNNEI. CDR3 size: 14 residues. V dropped 5 bases and J dropped 3 bases, with 13 bases sitting between them. The CDR3 here is CASSKSRSDYGYTF. Written as DNA, the CDR3 is TGTGCCAGCAGTAAATCGAGGTCCGACTATGGCTACACCTTC.

The chain combines TRBV25-1 with TRBJ2-1; 7 bases align to TRBD2. After removal of 4 bases from V and 5 bases from J, the junction contained 5 bases not matched to a gene. Germline values: CDR1 MGHDK, CDR2 SYGVNS. The length of the CDR3 is 14 residues. CDR3 loop: CASSAASGNNEQFF. In DNA form, the CDR3 reads TGTGCCAGCAGTGCGGCTAGCGGAAACAATGAGCAGTTCTTC.

This chain connects TRBV5-1 to TRBJ1-2; D is possibly TRBD1 (6 bases). The CDR3 runs to 15 residues. The V gene lost 1 base and the J gene lost 8 bases, with 18 bases spanning the gap. Germline V gene sequence: CDR1 SGHRS, CDR2 YFSETQ. CDR3 in amino acids: CASSLLMDSSEGYTF. The CDR3, as DNA: TGCGCCAGCAGCTTGCTGATGGACAGCTCGGAGGGCTACACCTTC.

The V and J genes are TRBV5-1 and TRBJ2-2; D is unclear. The CDR3 is 15 amino acids. Germline-derived CDR1 and CDR2 are SGHRS and YFSETQ. V shed 0 bases and J shed 2 bases, with 8 bases lying between them. The CDR3: CASSLGQINTGELFF. The CDR3 DNA is TGCGCCAGCAGCTTGGGGCAGATAAACACCGGGGAGCTGTTTTTT.

This chain joins TRBV27 and TRBJ2-7, with 15 bases fitting TRBD2. Germline V gene data show CDR1 as MNHEY and CDR2 as SMNVEV (reference sequence). The CDR3 runs 17 residues. V was pared by 6 bases and J by 0 bases, with 6 bases of the junction left unmatched. DNA of the CDR3: TGTGCCAGCAGCGGGACTAGCGGGAGGACAAGCTCCTACGAGCAGTACTTC. Translating gives CASSGTSGRTSSYEQYF.

The V gene is TRBV28, the J gene TRBJ1-2, with D hard to call. Deletions cut 7 bases from V and 5 bases from J, with 8 bases between. The CDR3 is 11 amino acids. Germline V gene data show CDR1 as MDHEN and CDR2 as SYDVKM. The CDR3 nucleotides are TGTGCCAGCACATATGGTTATGGCTACACCTTC. It encodes CASTYGYGYTF.

Worth noting for this clone: Other DNA sequences in this specimen translate into the identical CDR3. This chain uses TRBV5-1 with TRBJ2-2; TRBD1 matches at 8 bases. CDR3 size: 17 residues. With 0 bases clipped from V and 0 bases from J, the junction kept 4 bases outside the gene matches. The germline V gene encodes CDR1 SGHRS and CDR2 YFSETQ. The CDR3 nucleotides are TGCGCCAGCAGCTTGGTGGGGACAGGCACGAACACCGGGGAGCTGTTTTTT. It encodes CASSLVGTGTNTGELFF.

This sequence joins TRBV9 and TRBJ2-5; 9 positions match TRBD1. CDR3 length: 16 residues. Germline CDR1 reads SGDLS; CDR2 reads YYNGEE. Trimming at V came to 0 bases and at J to 5 bases, leaving 8 bases not matched to a gene. CDR3 DNA: TGTGCCAGCAGCGTAGGAACAGGGGGCTACTCGGAGACCCAGTACTTC. Translation: CASSVGTGGYSETQYF. The full variable domain, in which reference TRBV9 and TRBJ2-5 provide the parts outside the CDR3, is DSGVTQTPKHLITATGQRVTLRCSPRSGDLSVYWYQQSLDQGLQFLIQYYNGEERAKGNILERFSAQQFPDLHSELNLSSLELGDSALYFCASSVGTGGYSETQYFGPGTRLLVL.

This chain connects TRBV7-6 to TRBJ1-2; D remains ambiguous. V was cut by 2 bases and J by 3 bases, with 7 bases left in between. Germline V gene lookup returns CDR1 SGHVS and CDR2 FNYEAQ. This CDR3 region has 13 residues. The CDR3 nucleotides read TGTGCCAGCAGCTTACGGACGGACTATGGCTACACCTTC. Translating gives CASSLRTDYGYTF.

The sample holds many counts of this clone. The chain links TRBV6-5 to TRBJ2-7; the D gene is possibly TRBD2 (6 bases). Germline V gene sequence: CDR1 MNHEY, CDR2 SVGAGI. CDR3 length equals 15 residues. Trimming left V 5 bases short and J 5 bases short, with 19 bases between. Here the CDR3 reads CASSPGVAAVNEQYF. The CDR3 DNA is TGTGCCAGCAGTCCCGGGGTAGCGGCAGTCAACGAGCAGTACTTC.

This chain connects TRBV2 to TRBJ2-7; TRBD2 matches at 13 bases. The trim removed 5 bases at V and 5 bases at J, leaving 6 bases unmatched. The CDR3 has 15 amino acids. CDR1 and CDR2 (germline): SNHLY, FYNNEI. The CDR3 region has the DNA TGTGCCAGCAGTCGGACTAGCGGGAGTACCCACGAGCAGTACTTC. It specifies CASSRTSGSTHEQYF.

This clone occurred a few times. The chain links TRBV19 to TRBJ2-7; the match to TRBD2 covers 15 bases. This CDR3 has 15 residues. V lost 6 bases to trimming and J lost 4 bases; unmatched junction nucleotides: 4. Germline V lookup: CDR1 LNHDA, CDR2 SQIVND (reference sequence). The CDR3 reads CASRGLAGGRYEQYF. CDR3 coding DNA: TGTGCCAGTAGGGGACTAGCGGGAGGACGGTACGAGCAGTACTTC.

The V and J genes are TRBV2 and TRBJ1-3, with D unclear. The CDR3 is made up of 13 amino acids. The V end was cut by 6 bases, the J end by 4 bases, with 10 bases between. Looked up from germline, CDR1 is SNHLY and CDR2 is FYNNEI. CDR3 loop: CASRNVVGNTIYF. The CDR3 nucleotides are TGTGCCAGCAGAAATGTCGTGGGAAACACCATATATTTT.

The chain combines TRBV19 with TRBJ2-5, with 8 bases aligning to TRBD1. Germline CDR1 and CDR2: LNHDA and SQIVND (reference sequence). J was trimmed by 11 bases and V by 6 bases; bases with no gene match: 17. The CDR3 runs to 15 residues. The CDR3 nucleotides are TGTGCCAGTAGGCCGGCGGACAGGGAAAGTGGAGGGCAGTACTTC. Its protein is CASRPADRESGGQYF.

This clone occurred once. This chain connects TRBV2 to TRBJ2-1; D call uncertain. The germline V gene encodes CDR1 SNHLY and CDR2 FYNNEI. V lost 7 bases and J lost 5, with 9 bases in between. The CDR3 extends over 12 amino acids. Here the CDR3 reads CASKDWDNEQFF. In DNA form, the CDR3 reads TGTGCCAGCAAAGATTGGGACAATGAGCAGTTCTTC.

J is TRBJ1-2 and V is TRBV30; D may be TRBD1 (5 bases). CDR1 is GTSNPN and CDR2 is SVGIG in the germline V gene (reference sequence). The CDR3 spans 13 residues. Trimming pared 0 bases from V and 7 bases from J, leaving 12 bases between. The CDR3 DNA is TGTGCCTGGAGTGTTTGGGGGACCGGTGGCTACACCTTC. Encoded protein: CAWSVWGTGGYTF.

This clone came up a few times. The same CDR3 also results from other DNA sequences found in this sample. The rearrangement links TRBV19 to TRBJ1-2, with no clear D. The CDR3 runs 11 residues. Germline CDR1 is LNHDA and CDR2 is SQIVND (reference sequence). V gave up 2 bases and J gave up 6 bases, with 4 bases separating them. This chain's CDR3 is CASSIRDGYTF. The CDR3 DNA reads TGTGCCAGTAGTATACGGGATGGCTACACCTTC.

V usage is TRBV6-5 and J usage is TRBJ2-7; 9 positions match TRBD2. Per germline, CDR1 MNHEY and CDR2 SVGAGI. With V trimmed by 7 bases and J by 3 bases, 7 bases remained unmatched. This CDR3 has 14 amino acids. The DNA for the CDR3 is TGTGCCAGCAAGCCCGGACTAGCGCACTACGAGCAGTACTTC. It encodes CASKPGLAHYEQYF.

Only a few counts were recorded for this clone. The CDR3 sequence: CASNSGTRDTQYF. The CDR3 DNA reads as TGCGCCAGCAATAGCGGGACGAGGGATACGCAGTATTTT. The chain recombines TRBV10-1 with TRBJ2-3; TRBD2 matches 8 bases. V shed 7 bases, J shed 6 bases, and the junction held 6 bases outside the gene matches. There are 13 residues in the CDR3. Germline V lookup: CDR1 WNHNN, CDR2 SYGVQD (reference sequence).

The chain employs TRBV4-1 and TRBJ2-3, with 8 bases matching TRBD2. J lost 2 bases, V lost 2 bases, and 3 bases had no gene match. Germline lookup yields CDR1 MGHRA and CDR2 YSYEKL. The CDR3 is 15 residues long. This CDR3 reads CASSQSSGPTDTQYF. As DNA, the CDR3 is TGCGCCAGCAGCCAATCTAGCGGGCCCACAGATACGCAGTATTTT.